The 28 T cell receptor beta chains in this list originate from one sample, sequenced in a study of blood T cell repertoires in COVID-19. Data came from immunoSEQ multiplex PCR; TCRdb stores just in-frame clones and leaves some out. The top ten hold over 10% of the sample, which has about 94,000 clones, more than 70% seen once. Sample: peripheral blood. These receptors all stem from a woman aged 60-75 years in a cohort sampled during active or convalescent COVID-19.

The chain is built from TRBV23-1 and TRBJ2-7, with D perhaps TRBD1 (6 bases). TRBV23-1 is classed as an ORF, of uncertain function. CDR3 length equals 14 residues. Trimming took off 1 base at V and 1 base at J, with 8 bases between the two ends. The CDR3 DNA follows: TGCGCCAGCAGTCAATTGGACAGATCCTACGAGCAGTACTTC. Amino acid sequence: CASSQLDRSYEQYF.

This chain uses TRBV28 with TRBJ1-2, with D unclear. The CDR3 runs 11 residues. V shed 2 bases and J shed 8 bases, with 6 bases lying between them. Germline V gene data show CDR1 as MDHEN and CDR2 as SYDVKM. The CDR3 reads CASSLLGGYTF. CDR3 DNA: TGTGCCAGCAGTTTACTAGGAGGCTACACCTTC.

This clone was seen a few times. The chain joins TRBV30 to TRBJ1-3; D is unclear. The CDR3 spans 16 residues. The germline V and J ends were trimmed by 0 bases and 0 bases, with 12 bases remaining between them. Germline values: CDR1 GTSNPN, CDR2 SVGIG (reference sequence). CDR3 DNA sequence: TGTGCCTGGAGTGTGGCCGGGGAACACTCTGGAAACACCATATATTTT. Amino acids: CAWSVAGEHSGNTIYF.

This clone was recorded only once. V and J are TRBV5-5 and TRBJ1-2; 9 bases align to TRBD1. Germline values: CDR1 SGHKS, CDR2 YYEKEE (reference sequence). The CDR3 totals 13 residues. V lost 7 bases, J lost 3 bases, and 4 bases stayed unmatched. The CDR3 loop reads CASGQGRDYGYTF. The CDR3 DNA reads as TGTGCCAGCGGACAGGGGAGGGACTATGGCTACACCTTC.

The V and J genes are TRBV5-1 and TRBJ1-2; tentatively, D is TRBD1 (5 bases). Germline assignment: CDR1 SGHRS and CDR2 YFSETQ. The CDR3 has 14 amino acids. V was clipped by 0 bases and J by 1 base, with 7 bases between them. This CDR3 reads CASSLVTDNYGYTF. The CDR3 nucleotides are TGCGCCAGCAGCTTGGTGACAGATAACTATGGCTACACCTTC.

The chain couples TRBV2 to TRBJ1-2, with 10 nucleotides matching TRBD1. V was clipped by 6 bases and J by 6 bases; unmatched bases: 10. The CDR3 totals 15 residues. Germline V CDR1 and CDR2: SNHLY, FYNNEI. CDR3 amino acids: CASRASPGQGNGYTF. The CDR3 DNA reads TGTGCCAGCAGGGCCAGCCCGGGACAGGGGAATGGCTACACCTTC.

Written as DNA, the CDR3 is TGTGCCAGCAGTTTAGGTAGAACAGATACGCAGTATTTT. Translation: CASSLGRTDTQYF. The V gene is TRBV28, the J gene TRBJ2-3, with D hard to call. Trimming cost V 2 bases and J 3 bases, with 6 bases left between them. Germline loops: CDR1 MDHEN, CDR2 SYDVKM. This CDR3 is built from 13 residues.

The chain joins TRBV18 to TRBJ1-1; a possible D gene is TRBD1 (6 bases). Trimming cost V 3 bases and J 3 bases, with 14 bases left between them. This CDR3 region has 15 residues. Germline V CDR1 and CDR2: KGHSH, LQKENI. This CDR3 is CASSPHRDLDTEAFF. The CDR3 DNA is TGTGCCAGCTCACCCCACAGGGACCTGGACACTGAAGCTTTCTTT.

The V call is TRBV5-5, the J call TRBJ2-3; tentatively, D is TRBD2 (5 bases). The germline CDR1 and CDR2 sequences are SGHKS and YYEKEE (reference sequence). There are 14 residues in the CDR3. Trimming cost V 0 bases and J 3 bases, with 8 bases left between them. CDR3 loop: CASSLASGTDTQYF. The CDR3 DNA follows: TGTGCCAGCAGCTTGGCCTCGGGGACAGATACGCAGTATTTT.

This clone occurred once. The rearrangement uses TRBV3-1 (or the pseudogene TRBV3-2) and TRBJ1-1; 9 bases match TRBD1. After removal of 6 bases from V and 5 bases from J, the junction contained 7 bases not matched to a gene. The CDR3 sequence is 14 residues long. Germline V gene lookup returns CDR1 LGHDT and CDR2 YNNKEL (reference sequence). CDR3 coding DNA: TGTGCCAGCAGGCTACAGGGGGCGAGGACTGAAGCTTTCTTT. This sequence encodes CASRLQGARTEAFF.

The CDR3 is CASSLKSSGANVLTF. CDR3 coding DNA: TGTGCCAGCAGCTTAAAGAGCTCTGGGGCCAACGTCCTGACTTTC. The V gene is TRBV7-6, the J gene TRBJ2-6; D gene uncertain. V gave up 2 bases and J gave up 0 bases, with 5 bases separating them. The CDR3 totals 15 residues. CDR1 is SGHVS, CDR2 FNYEAQ, per germline. Complete variable domain (other parts from reference TRBV7-6 and TRBJ2-6): GAGVSQSPRYKVTKRGQDVALRCDPISGHVSLYWYRQALGQGPEFLTYFNYEAQQDKSGLPNDRFSAERPEGSISTLTIQRTEQRDSAMYRCASSLKSSGANVLTFGAGSRLTVL.

The V call is TRBV28, the J call TRBJ2-1; D not resolved. Trimming removed 6 bases at V and 15 bases at J, with 21 bases between. Germline CDR1 is MDHEN and CDR2 is SYDVKM. The CDR3 totals 13 residues. The CDR3 is CASSLARKGVPFF. CDR3 nucleotides: TGTGCCAGCAGCCTTGCCCGCAAAGGAGTACCGTTCTTC.

This sequence joins TRBV5-4 and TRBJ1-2; D ambiguous. The length of the CDR3 is 14 residues. Trimming took 1 base from V and 0 from J, leaving 7 bases between them. Looked up from germline, CDR1 is SGHNT and CDR2 is YYREEE (reference sequence). CDR3 in amino acids: CASSLTDANYGYTF. The CDR3 nucleotides are TGTGCCAGCAGCTTGACAGACGCTAACTATGGCTACACCTTC. Together with reference TRBV5-4 and TRBJ1-2, the CDR3 gives the full variable domain: ETGVTQSPTHLIKTRGQQVTLRCSSQSGHNTVSWYQQALGQGPQFIFQYYREEENGRGNFPPRFSGLQFPNYSSELNVNALELDDSALYLCASSLTDANYGYTFGSGTRLTVV.

This chain links TRBV19 with TRBJ1-5, with D maybe TRBD1 (5 bases). The germline V gene encodes CDR1 LNHDA and CDR2 SQIVND (reference sequence). Trimming left V 6 bases short and J 6 bases short, with 18 bases between. The CDR3 is made up of 15 amino acids. CDR3 DNA: TGTGCCAGTAGGCCCTCCGGGACTAAAGGTCAGCCCCAGCATTTT. Amino acid sequence: CASRPSGTKGQPQHF.

The rearrangement joins TRBV6-6 to TRBJ2-2; TRBD2 might be the D (7 bases). Germline V gives CDR1 MNHNY, CDR2 SVGAGI (reference sequence). The CDR3 loop spans 12 amino acids. Trimming pared 8 bases from V and 5 bases from J, leaving 9 bases between. CDR3 sequence: CASGGATGELFF. The CDR3 region has the DNA TGTGCCAGCGGGGGGGCAACCGGGGAGCTGTTTTTT.

The chain links TRBV2 to TRBJ1-2; no reliable D call. The length of the CDR3 is 13 residues. Germline CDR1 is SNHLY and CDR2 is FYNNEI. V lost 3 bases to trimming and J lost 9 bases, with 14 bases between them. Here the CDR3 reads CASSDTGLFSYTF. In DNA form, the CDR3 reads TGTGCCAGCAGTGACACGGGTCTATTTAGCTACACCTTC.

The rearrangement joins TRBV4-2 to TRBJ1-1; D not resolved. With 0 bases removed from V and 1 base from J, the gap between germline ends came to 12 bases. Germline V gene lookup returns CDR1 LGHNA and CDR2 YNFKEQ. The CDR3 loop spans 16 amino acids. The CDR3 spells CASSQDPGLRNTEAFF. The CDR3 DNA reads TGTGCCAGCAGCCAAGACCCAGGTCTGAGGAACACTGAAGCTTTCTTT.

This sequence joins TRBV6-1 and TRBJ2-1, with 9 bases matching TRBD1. Germline loops: CDR1 MNHNS, CDR2 SASEGT. The V and J ends lost 2 bases and 4 bases, in that order; junction bases with no gene match: 9. The CDR3 has 17 amino acids. The CDR3 reads CASSESPHRGQYNEQFF. The CDR3, as DNA: TGTGCCAGCAGTGAATCACCACACAGGGGGCAGTACAATGAGCAGTTCTTC.

The chain links TRBV10-2 to TRBJ1-3; D possibly corresponds to TRBD1 (6 bases). The V gene's germline CDR1 is WSHSY and CDR2 SAAADI. V gave up 7 bases and J gave up 0 bases, with 7 bases separating them. The CDR3 length is 13 residues. Here the CDR3 reads CASTQGSGNTIYF. The DNA for the CDR3 is TGCGCCAGCACACAGGGCTCTGGAAACACCATATATTTT.

The rearrangement joins TRBV20-1 to TRBJ2-5, with D possibly being TRBD1 (6 bases). V lost 3 bases to trimming and J lost 3 bases, with 11 bases between them. The CDR3 contains 13 residues. The germline CDR1 and CDR2 sequences are DFQATT and SNEGSKA (reference sequence). CDR3 nucleotide sequence: TGCAGTGCTAGTAGCACAGGGAAAGAGACCCAGTACTTC. Protein sequence: CSASSTGKETQYF.

The genes are TRBV29-1 and TRBJ2-5, with 15 positions matching TRBD2. There are 15 residues in the CDR3. Germline values: CDR1 SQVTM, CDR2 ANQGSEA. The J segment lost 5 bases and the V segment lost 7 bases, leaving 8 bases of the junction unmatched. The CDR3 region has the DNA TGCAGCGCCCGGACTAGCGGGAGGGCCATGGAGACCCAGTACTTC. It is translated as CSARTSGRAMETQYF. Supplemented by reference TRBV29-1 and TRBJ2-5, the full variable domain reads SAVISQKPSRDICQRGTSLTIQCQVDSQVTMMFWYRQQPGQSLTLIATANQGSEATYESGFVIDKFPISRPNLTFSTLTVSNMSPEDSSIYLCSARTSGRAMETQYFGPGTRLLVL.

The chain is built from TRBV7-9 and TRBJ1-2; a possible D gene is TRBD1 (5 bases). CDR3 length: 14 residues. CDR1 SEHNR and CDR2 FQNEAQ come from the germline V gene (reference sequence). V gave up 3 bases and J gave up 2 bases, with 10 bases separating them. CDR3 coding DNA: TGTGCCAGCAGCTTGGGGGGAGGGAACTATGGCTACACCTTC. Its translation is CASSLGGGNYGYTF.

CDR3 sequence: CASSLTKRDTWAYEQYF. In nucleotides, the CDR3 is TGTGCCAGCAGTTTGACCAAACGGGACACCTGGGCCTACGAGCAGTACTTC. The genes are TRBV27 and TRBJ2-7; a weak D match, TRBD1 (6 bases). CDR3 length: 17 residues. V shed 3 bases and J shed 2 bases, with 20 bases lying between them. Germline V CDR1 and CDR2: MNHEY, SMNVEV (reference sequence).

This chain joins TRBV11-2 and TRBJ1-3; D possibly corresponds to TRBD1 (5 bases). Germline CDR1 is SGHAT and CDR2 is FQNNGV. This CDR3 region has 15 residues. V lost 2 bases to trimming and J lost 0 bases, with 8 bases between them. CDR3 in DNA: TGTGCCAGCAGCTTAACCGACAGCTCTGGAAACACCATATATTTT. Encoded protein: CASSLTDSSGNTIYF.

This clone has just one count. This chain joins TRBV5-1 and TRBJ1-3; 7 nucleotides line up with TRBD1. Germline trimming cut 0 bases from V and 0 bases from J; bases unmatched to any gene: 3. Germline V gene lookup returns CDR1 SGHRS and CDR2 YFSETQ. CDR3 length equals 16 residues. As DNA, the CDR3 is TGCGCCAGCAGCTTGGCCGGGACAGCCTCTGGAAACACCATATATTTT. This gives the protein CASSLAGTASGNTIYF. Drawing the rest from reference TRBV5-1 and TRBJ1-3, the complete variable domain is KAGVTQTPRYLIKTRGQQVTLSCSPISGHRSVSWYQQTPGQGLQFLFEYFSETQRNKGNFPGRFSGRQFSNSRSEMNVSTLELGDSALYLCASSLAGTASGNTIYFGEGSWLTVV.

The chain has TRBV5-4 and TRBJ2-7; perhaps TRBD2 as D (5 bases). The germline V gene has CDR1 SGHNT and CDR2 YYREEE (reference sequence). Trimming left V 4 bases short and J 6 bases short, with 14 bases between. The CDR3 covers 13 residues. In nucleotides, the CDR3 is TGTGCCAGCAGCAAGAGGGAGCCAGGCGAGCAGTACTTC. Protein: CASSKREPGEQYF.

The CDR3 spells CASSPDGSGTGELFF. In DNA form, the CDR3 reads TGCGCCAGCAGCCCGGACGGGAGTGGCACCGGGGAGCTGTTTTTT. The rearrangement joins TRBV5-1 to TRBJ2-2; TRBD2 is a possible D gene (6 bases). Trimming removed 4 bases from V and 4 bases from J, with 14 bases in between. Per germline, CDR1 SGHRS and CDR2 YFSETQ. The CDR3 is 15 amino acids.

This chain joins TRBV6-5 and TRBJ1-2; perhaps TRBD1 as D (5 bases). The CDR3 runs 12 residues. V lost 8 bases and J 2 bases, leaving 9 bases between the germline ends. CDR1 MNHEY and CDR2 SVGAGI come from the germline V gene. The DNA for the CDR3 is TGTGCCAGCCAATCAGGGAACTATGGCTACACCTTC. Protein: CASQSGNYGYTF.